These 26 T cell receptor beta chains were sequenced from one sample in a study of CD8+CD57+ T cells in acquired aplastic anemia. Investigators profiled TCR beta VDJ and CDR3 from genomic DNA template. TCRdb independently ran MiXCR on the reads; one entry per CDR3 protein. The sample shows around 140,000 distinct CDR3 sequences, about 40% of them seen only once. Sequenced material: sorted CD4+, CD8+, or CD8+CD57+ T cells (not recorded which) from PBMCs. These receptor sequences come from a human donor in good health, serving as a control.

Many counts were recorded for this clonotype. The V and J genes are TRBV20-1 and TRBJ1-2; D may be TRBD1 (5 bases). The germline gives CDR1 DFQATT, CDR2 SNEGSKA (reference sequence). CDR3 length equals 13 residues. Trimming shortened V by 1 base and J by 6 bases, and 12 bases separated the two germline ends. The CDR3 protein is CSARVRGVDGYTF. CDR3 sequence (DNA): TGCAGTGCTAGAGTTCGGGGGGTAGATGGCTACACCTTC.

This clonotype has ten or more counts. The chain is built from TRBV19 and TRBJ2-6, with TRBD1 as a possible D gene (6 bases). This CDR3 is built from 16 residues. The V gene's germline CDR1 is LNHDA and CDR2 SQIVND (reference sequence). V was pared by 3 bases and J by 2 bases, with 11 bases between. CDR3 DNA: TGTGCCAGTAGTATTATGGGGGCGGCTGGGGCCAACGTCCTGACTTTC. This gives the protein CASSIMGAAGANVLTF.

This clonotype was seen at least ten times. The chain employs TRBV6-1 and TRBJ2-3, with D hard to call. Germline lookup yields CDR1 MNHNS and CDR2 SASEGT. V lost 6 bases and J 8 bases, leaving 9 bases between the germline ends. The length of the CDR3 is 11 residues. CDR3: CASSHEGTQYF. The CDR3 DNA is TGTGCCAGCAGCCACGAAGGTACGCAGTATTTT.

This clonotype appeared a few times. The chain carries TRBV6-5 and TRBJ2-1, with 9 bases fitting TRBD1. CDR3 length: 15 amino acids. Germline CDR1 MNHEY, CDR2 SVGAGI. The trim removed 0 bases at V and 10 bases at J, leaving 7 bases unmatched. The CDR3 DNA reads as TGTGCCAGCAGTTACTCCGGGACAGGGTTCTACGAGCAGTTCTTC. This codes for CASSYSGTGFYEQFF.

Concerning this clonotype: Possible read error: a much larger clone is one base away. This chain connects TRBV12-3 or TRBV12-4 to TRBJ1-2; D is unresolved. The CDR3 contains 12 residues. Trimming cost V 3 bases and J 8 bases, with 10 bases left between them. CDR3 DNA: TGTGCCAGCAGTTTTCGTGCTCACGGCTACACCTTC. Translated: CASSFRAHGYTF.

CDR3 in DNA: TGCGCCAGCAGACGTGACAGGGGTAGTTCCACCTATGGCTACACCTTC. Its protein product is CASRRDRGSSTYGYTF. V and J are TRBV5-1 and TRBJ1-2, with TRBD1 matching 8 bases. The CDR3 is 16 amino acids. V was clipped by 5 bases and J by 4 bases; unmatched bases: 13. The germline V gene encodes CDR1 SGHRS and CDR2 YFSETQ.

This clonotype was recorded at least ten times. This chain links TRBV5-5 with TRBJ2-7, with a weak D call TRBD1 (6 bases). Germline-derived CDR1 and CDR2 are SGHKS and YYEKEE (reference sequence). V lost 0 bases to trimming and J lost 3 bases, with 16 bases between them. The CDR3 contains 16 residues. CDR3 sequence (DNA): TGTGCCAGCAGCTTGGGGGGGCGGTCGCGAGGCTACGAGCAGTACTTC. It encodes CASSLGGRSRGYEQYF.

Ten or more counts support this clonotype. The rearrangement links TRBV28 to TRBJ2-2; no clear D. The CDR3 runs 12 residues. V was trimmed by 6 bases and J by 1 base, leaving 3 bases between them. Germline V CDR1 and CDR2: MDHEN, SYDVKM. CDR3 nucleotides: TGTGCCAGCAGCGTGAACACCGGGGAGCTGTTTTTT. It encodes CASSVNTGELFF.

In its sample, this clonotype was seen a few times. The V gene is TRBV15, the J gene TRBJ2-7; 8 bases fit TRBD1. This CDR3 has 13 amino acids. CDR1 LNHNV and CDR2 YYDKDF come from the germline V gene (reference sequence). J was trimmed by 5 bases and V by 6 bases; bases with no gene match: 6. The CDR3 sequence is CATRRQGTNEQYF. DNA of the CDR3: TGTGCCACCAGGAGACAGGGGACGAACGAGCAGTACTTC.

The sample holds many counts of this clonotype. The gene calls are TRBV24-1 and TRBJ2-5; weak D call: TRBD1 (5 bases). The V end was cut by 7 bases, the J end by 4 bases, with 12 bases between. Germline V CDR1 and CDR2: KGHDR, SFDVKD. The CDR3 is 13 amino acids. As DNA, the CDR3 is TGTGCCACCAGCGCAGGGCTTCGAGAGACCCAGTACTTC. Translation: CATSAGLRETQYF.

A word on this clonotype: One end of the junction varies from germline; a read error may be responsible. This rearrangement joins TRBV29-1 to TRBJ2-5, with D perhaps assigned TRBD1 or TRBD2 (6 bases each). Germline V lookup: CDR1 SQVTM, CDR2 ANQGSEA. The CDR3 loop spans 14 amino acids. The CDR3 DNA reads TGCGGCGTTGAAGGGGGGTCCGTCCAAGAGACCCAGTACTTC. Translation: CGVEGGSVQETQYF.

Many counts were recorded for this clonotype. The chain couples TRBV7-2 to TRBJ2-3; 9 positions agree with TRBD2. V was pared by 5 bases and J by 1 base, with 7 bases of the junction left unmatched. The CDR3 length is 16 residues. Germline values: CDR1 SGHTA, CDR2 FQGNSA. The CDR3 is CASSTFERGGTDTQYF. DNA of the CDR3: TGTGCCAGCAGCACCTTCGAGCGGGGGGGCACAGATACGCAGTATTTT.

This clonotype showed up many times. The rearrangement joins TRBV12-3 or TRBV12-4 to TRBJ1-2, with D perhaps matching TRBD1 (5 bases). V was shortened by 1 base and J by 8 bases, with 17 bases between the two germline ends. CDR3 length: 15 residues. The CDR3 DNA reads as TGTGCCAGCAGTTTAGATAGGGGACTTTTTGTAGGCTACACCTTC. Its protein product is CASSLDRGLFVGYTF.

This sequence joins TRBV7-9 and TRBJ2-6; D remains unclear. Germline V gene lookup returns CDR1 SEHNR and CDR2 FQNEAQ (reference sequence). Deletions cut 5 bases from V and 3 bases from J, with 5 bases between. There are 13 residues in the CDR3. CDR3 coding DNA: TGTGCCAGCAGCCCGAATGGGGCCAACGTCCTGACTTTC. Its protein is CASSPNGANVLTF. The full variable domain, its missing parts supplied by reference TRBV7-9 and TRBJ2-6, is DTGVSQNPRHKITKRGQNVTFRCDPISEHNRLYWYRQTLGQGPEFLTYFQNEAQLEKSRLLSDRFSAERPKGSFSTLEIQRTEQGDSAMYLCASSPNGANVLTFGAGSRLTVL.

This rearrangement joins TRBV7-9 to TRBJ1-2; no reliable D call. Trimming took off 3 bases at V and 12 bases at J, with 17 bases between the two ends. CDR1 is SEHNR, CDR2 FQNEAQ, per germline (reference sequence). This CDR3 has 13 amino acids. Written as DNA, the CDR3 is TGTGCCAGCAGCTTGGCCGGAGGACGTAGACACACCTTC. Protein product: CASSLAGGRRHTF.

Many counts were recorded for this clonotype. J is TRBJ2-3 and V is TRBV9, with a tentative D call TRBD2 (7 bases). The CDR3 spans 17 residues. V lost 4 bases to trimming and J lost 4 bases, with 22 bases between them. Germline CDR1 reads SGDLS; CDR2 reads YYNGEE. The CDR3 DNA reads TGTGCCAGCAGCCCAGCCGCGGGGGAAAACAGGGCAGATACGCAGTATTTT. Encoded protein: CASSPAAGENRADTQYF. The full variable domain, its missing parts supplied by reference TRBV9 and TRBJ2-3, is DSGVTQTPKHLITATGQRVTLRCSPRSGDLSVYWYQQSLDQGLQFLIQYYNGEERAKGNILERFSAQQFPDLHSELNLSSLELGDSALYFCASSPAAGENRADTQYFGPGTRLTVL.

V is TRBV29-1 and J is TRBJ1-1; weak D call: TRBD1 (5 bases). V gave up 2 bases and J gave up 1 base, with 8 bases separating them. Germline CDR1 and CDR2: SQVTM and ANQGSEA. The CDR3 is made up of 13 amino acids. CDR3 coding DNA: TGCAGCGTTGAAACCGACAGGAACACTGAAGCTTTCTTT. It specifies CSVETDRNTEAFF. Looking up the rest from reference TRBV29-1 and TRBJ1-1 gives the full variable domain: SAVISQKPSRDICQRGTSLTIQCQVDSQVTMMFWYRQQPGQSLTLIATANQGSEATYESGFVIDKFPISRPNLTFSTLTVSNMSPEDSSIYLCSVETDRNTEAFFGQGTRLTVV.

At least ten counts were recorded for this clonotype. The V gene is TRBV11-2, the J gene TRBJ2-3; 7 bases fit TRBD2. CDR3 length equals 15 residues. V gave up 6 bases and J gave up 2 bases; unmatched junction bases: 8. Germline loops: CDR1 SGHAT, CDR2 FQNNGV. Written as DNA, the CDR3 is TGTGCCAGCAGTTCCCCGGGACTACCCACAGATACGCAGTATTTT. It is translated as CASSSPGLPTDTQYF.

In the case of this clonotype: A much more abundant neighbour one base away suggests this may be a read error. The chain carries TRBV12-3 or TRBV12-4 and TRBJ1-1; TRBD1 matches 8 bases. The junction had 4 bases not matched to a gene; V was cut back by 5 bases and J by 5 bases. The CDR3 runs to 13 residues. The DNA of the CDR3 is TGTGCCAGCAGTAGGACAGGGATGACTGAAGCTTTCTTT. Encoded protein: CASSRTGMTEAFF.

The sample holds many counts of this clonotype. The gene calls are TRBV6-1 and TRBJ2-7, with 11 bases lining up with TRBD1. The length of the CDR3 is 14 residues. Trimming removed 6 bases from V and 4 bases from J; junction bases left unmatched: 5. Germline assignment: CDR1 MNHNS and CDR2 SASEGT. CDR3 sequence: CASRPGQGAYEQYF. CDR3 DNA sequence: TGTGCCAGCAGACCCGGACAGGGGGCGTACGAGCAGTACTTC.

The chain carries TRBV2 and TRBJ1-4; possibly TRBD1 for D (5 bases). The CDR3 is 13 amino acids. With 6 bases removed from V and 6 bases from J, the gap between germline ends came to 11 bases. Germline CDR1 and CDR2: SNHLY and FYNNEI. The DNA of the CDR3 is TGTGCCAGCAGCCTCTGGGGGGATGAAAAACTGTTTTTT. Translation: CASSLWGDEKLFF. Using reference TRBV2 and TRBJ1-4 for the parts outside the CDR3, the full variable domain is EPEVTQTPSHQVTQMGQEVILRCVPISNHLYFYWYRQILGQKVEFLVSFYNNEISEKSEIFDDQFSVERPDGSNFTLKIRSTKLEDSAMYFCASSLWGDEKLFFGSGTQLSVL.

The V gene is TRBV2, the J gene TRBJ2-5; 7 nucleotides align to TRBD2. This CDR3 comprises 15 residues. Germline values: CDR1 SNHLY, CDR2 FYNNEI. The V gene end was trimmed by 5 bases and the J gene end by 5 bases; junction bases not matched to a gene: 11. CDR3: CASSPLASGTETQYF. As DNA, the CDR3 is TGTGCCAGCAGTCCCTTGGCTAGCGGTACGGAGACCCAGTACTTC.

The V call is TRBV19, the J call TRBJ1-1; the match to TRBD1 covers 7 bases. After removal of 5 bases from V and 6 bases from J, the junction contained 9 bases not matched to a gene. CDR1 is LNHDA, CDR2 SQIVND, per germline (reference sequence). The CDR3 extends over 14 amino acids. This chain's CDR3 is CASSLGGAGAEAFF. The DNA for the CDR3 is TGTGCCAGTAGTCTAGGGGGCGCCGGGGCTGAAGCTTTCTTT. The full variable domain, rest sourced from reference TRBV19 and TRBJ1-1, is DGGITQSPKYLFRKEGQNVTLSCEQNLNHDAMYWYRQDPGQGLRLIYYSQIVNDFQKGDIAEGYSVSREKKESFPLTVTSAQKNPTAFYLCASSLGGAGAEAFFGQGTRLTVV.

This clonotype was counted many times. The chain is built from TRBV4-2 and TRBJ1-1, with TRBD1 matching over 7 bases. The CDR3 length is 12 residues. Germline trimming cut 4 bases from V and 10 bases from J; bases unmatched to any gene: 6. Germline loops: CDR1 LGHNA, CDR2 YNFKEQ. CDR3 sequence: CASSRQGGGAFF. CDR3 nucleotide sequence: TGTGCCAGCAGCCGCCAGGGGGGGGGAGCTTTCTTT.

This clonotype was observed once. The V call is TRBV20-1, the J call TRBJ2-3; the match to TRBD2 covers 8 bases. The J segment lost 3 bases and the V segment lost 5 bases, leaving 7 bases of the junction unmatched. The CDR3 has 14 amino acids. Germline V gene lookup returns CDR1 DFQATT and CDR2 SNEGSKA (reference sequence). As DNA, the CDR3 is TGCAGTGCTGCCCCGGGCGGGGGGACAGATACGCAGTATTTT. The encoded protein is CSAAPGGGTDTQYF.

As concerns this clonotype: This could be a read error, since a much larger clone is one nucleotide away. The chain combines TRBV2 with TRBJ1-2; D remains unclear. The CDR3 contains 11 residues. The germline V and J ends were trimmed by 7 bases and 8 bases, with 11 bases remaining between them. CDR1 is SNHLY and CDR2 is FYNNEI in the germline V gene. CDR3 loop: CASTPMCGYTF. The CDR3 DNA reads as TGTGCCAGCACCCCGATGTGCGGCTACACCTTC. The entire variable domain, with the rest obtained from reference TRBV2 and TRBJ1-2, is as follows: EPEVTQTPSHQVTQMGQEVILRCVPISNHLYFYWYRQILGQKVEFLVSFYNNEISEKSEIFDDQFSVERPDGSNFTLKIRSTKLEDSAMYFCASTPMCGYTFGSGTRLTVV.